The rows below give T cell receptor beta chains drawn from one sample of a study of cytomegalovirus exposure and HLA in healthy donors. The assay was immunoSEQ multiplex PCR, and TCRdb's table has in-frame clones only and misses some. Of tens of thousands of clones in the sample, roughly 78% are singletons; the top ten hold 2.5%. The sample was PBMCs. The origin of the receptors is a male donor in good health and CMV-seropositive. CDR3s leave out the opening cysteine and the closing phenylalanine or tryptophan. The size field is filled for only some rows; it gives once, few, many or a size class.

V gene,J gene,clone size,CDR3 protein
TRBV19,TRBJ1-5,.,ASRTGGQPQH
TRBV19,TRBJ1-4,.,ASSTKSDRFNEKLF
TRBV9,TRBJ2-2,.,ASSVDIGELF
TRBV2,TRBJ2-3,.,ASRGWTGADTQY
TRBV6-5,TRBJ2-3,.,ASSLASGAADTQY
TRBV7-2,TRBJ2-7,.,ASRLTSGVIYEQY
TRBV5-1,TRBJ2-1,few,ASSSGTSTLNEQF
TRBV28,TRBJ2-3,.,ASSPWTSGNTDTQY
TRBV2,TRBJ2-5,.,ASSRDSLQETQY
TRBV7-2,TRBJ2-2,.,ASSEGGPGTGELF
TRBV19,TRBJ2-7,.,ASSPLGGLGPYEQY
TRBV4-1,TRBJ2-3,.,ASSQELGHTDTQY
TRBV23-1,TRBJ1-5,.,ASSQSPTQDRRCNQPQH
TRBV27,TRBJ2-1,.,ASSLTTSGRPDEQF
TRBV6-6,TRBJ2-1,few,ASSQLNEQF
TRBV4-2,TRBJ2-1,.,ASSQDGRRGSSYNEQF
TRBV30,TRBJ1-5,.,AWTTGANQPQH
TRBV7-2,TRBJ1-1,.,ASRQDRNTEAF
TRBV7-2,TRBJ2-4,.,ASSLRATGLFKNIQY
TRBV7-9,TRBJ2-1,.,ASSPAIAGGTYNEQF
TRBV23-1,TRBJ2-7,.,ASSQSGRTGPYEQY
TRBV4-2,TRBJ2-7,.,ASSRGQGHYEQY
TRBV13,TRBJ2-5,.,ASSLEAGEETQY
TRBV6-1,TRBJ2-4,once,ASTSAGVMDIQY
TRBV7-9,TRBJ2-5,.,ASSPSEEETQY
TRBV5-6,TRBJ2-1,few,ASIQGLRDEQF
TRBV5-1,TRBJ1-2,few,ASSLGGGENYGYT
TRBV5-4,TRBJ2-1,.,ASSLDQGVGEQF
TRBV9,TRBJ2-1,.,ASSVSGTSSFDEQF
TRBV7-2,TRBJ2-5,.,ASSLPTSGRTPY
TRBV19,TRBJ1-5,.,ASSIWNRVGQPQH
TRBV7-2,TRBJ2-5,.,ASSPRGLPGETQY
TRBV5-4,TRBJ2-1,few,ASKSGGTYNEQF
TRBV11-1,TRBJ2-5,few,ASSLTSGRKETQY
TRBV28,TRBJ1-1,few,ASSLFMNTEAF
TRBV30,TRBJ2-7,.,AWSPLSGGYEQY
TRBV4-1,TRBJ2-7,.,ASSQEGTSGGSYEQY
TRBV5-6,TRBJ2-7,once,ASSSFRTNSYEQY
TRBV10-3,TRBJ2-7,.,AISVGGGSYEQY
TRBV29-1,TRBJ1-2,.,SVIVGGVGFYGYT
TRBV25-1,TRBJ1-2,.,ASRTGPYGYT
TRBV19,TRBJ1-5,.,ASSAPGQGIQPQH